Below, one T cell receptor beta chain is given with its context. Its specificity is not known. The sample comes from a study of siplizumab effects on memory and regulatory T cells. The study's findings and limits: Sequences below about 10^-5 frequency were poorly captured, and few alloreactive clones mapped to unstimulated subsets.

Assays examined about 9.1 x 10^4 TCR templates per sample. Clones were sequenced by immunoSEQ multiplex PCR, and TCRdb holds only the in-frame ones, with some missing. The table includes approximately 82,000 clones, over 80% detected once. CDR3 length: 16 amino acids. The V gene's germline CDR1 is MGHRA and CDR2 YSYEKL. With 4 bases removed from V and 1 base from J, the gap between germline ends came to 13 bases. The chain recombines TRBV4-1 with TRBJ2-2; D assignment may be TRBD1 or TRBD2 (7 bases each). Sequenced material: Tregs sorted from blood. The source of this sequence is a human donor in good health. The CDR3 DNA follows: TGCGCCAGCAGCCGGGAGGGACAGTTGAACACCGGGGAGCTGTTTTTT. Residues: CASSREGQLNTGELFF.